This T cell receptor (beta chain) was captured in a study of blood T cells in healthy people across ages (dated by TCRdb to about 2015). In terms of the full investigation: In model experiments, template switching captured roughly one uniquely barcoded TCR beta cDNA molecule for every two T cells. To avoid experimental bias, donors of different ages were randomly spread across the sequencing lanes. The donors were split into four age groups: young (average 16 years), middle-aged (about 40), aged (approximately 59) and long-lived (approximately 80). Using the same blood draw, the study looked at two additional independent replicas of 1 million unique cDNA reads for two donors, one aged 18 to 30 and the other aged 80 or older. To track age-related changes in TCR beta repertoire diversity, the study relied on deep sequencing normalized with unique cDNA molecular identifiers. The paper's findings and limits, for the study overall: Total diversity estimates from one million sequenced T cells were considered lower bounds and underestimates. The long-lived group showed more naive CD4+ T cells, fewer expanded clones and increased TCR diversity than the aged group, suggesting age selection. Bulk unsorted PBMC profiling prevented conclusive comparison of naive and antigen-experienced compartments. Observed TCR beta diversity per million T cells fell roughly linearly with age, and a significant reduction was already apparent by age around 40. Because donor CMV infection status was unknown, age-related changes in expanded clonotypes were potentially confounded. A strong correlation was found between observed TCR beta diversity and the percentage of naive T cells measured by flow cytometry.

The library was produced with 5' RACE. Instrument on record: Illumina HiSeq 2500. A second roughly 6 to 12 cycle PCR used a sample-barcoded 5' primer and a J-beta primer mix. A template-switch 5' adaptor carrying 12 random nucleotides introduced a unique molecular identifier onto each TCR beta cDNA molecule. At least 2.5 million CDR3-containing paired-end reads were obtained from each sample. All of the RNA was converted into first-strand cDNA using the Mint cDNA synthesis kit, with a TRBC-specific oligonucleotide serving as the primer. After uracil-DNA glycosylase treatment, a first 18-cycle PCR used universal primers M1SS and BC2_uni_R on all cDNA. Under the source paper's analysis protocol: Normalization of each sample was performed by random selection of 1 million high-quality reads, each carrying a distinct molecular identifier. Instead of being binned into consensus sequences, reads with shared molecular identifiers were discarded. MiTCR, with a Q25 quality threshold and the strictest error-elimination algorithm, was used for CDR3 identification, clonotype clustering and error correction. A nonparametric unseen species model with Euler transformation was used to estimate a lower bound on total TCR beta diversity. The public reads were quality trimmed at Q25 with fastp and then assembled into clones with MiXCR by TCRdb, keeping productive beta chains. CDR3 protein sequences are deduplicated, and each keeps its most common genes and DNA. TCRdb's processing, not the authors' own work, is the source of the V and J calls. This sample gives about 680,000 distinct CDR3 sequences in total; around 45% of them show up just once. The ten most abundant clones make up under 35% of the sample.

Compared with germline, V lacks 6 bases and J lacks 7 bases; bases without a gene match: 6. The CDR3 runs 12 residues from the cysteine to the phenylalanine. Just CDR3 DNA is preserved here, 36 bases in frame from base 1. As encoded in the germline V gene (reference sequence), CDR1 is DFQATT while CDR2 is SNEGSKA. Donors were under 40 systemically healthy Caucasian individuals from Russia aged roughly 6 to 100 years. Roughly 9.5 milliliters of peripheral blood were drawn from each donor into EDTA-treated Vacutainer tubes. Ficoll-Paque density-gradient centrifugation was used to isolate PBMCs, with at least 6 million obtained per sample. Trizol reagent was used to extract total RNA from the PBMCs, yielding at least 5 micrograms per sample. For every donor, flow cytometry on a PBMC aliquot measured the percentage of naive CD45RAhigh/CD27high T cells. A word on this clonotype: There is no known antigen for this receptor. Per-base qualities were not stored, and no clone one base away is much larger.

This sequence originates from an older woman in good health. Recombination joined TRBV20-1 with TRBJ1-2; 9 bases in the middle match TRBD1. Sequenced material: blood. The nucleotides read TGCAGTGCCCGGACAGGGGTAGGTGGCTACACCTTC. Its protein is CSARTGVGGYTF.